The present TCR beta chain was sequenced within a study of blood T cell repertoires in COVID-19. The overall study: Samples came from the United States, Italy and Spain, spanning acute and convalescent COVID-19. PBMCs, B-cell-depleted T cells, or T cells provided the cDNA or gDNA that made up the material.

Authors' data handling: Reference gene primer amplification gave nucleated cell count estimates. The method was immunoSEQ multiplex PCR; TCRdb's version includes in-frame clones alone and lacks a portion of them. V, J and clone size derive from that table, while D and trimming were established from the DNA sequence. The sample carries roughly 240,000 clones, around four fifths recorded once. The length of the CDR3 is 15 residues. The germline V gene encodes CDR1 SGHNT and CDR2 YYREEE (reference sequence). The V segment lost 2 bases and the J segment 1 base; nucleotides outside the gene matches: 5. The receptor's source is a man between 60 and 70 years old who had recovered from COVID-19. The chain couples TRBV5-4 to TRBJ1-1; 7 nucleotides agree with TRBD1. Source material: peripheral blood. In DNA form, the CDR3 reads TGTGCCAGCAGCTTCGGTGGGACAGCGAACACTGAAGCTTTCTTT. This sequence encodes CASSFGGTANTEAFF.